Sequencing of this T cell receptor beta chain was carried out in a study of draining lymph node invasion in breast cancer (dated by TCRdb to 2020 to 2022). General notes on the study: Across breast cancer tissues, a separate targeted assay used bulk TCR-beta CDR3 sequencing to compare sorted memory regulatory T cells with memory conventional CD4 T cells. In the separate targeted TCR sequencing, lymph nodes from about five patients were covered, and primary tumors were sequenced for three of those patients. Each patient contributed matched non-invaded and tumor-invaded tumor-draining lymph nodes plus the primary tumor, profiled for both Treg and Tconv subsets. Overall study outcomes, separate from this receptor: The tumor top-100 clone tracking analysis could be carried out in only a couple of patients. Roughly 13-25% of Treg TCRs were shared with Tconvs per tissue, interpreted as suggesting peripheral Treg induction. In the targeted TCR-seq data, Tregs appeared more clonally expanded than Tconvs in all tissues, and both subsets were less diverse in tumor than lymph nodes. Some of the top 100 tumor clones were detected in invaded and non-invaded nodes, suggesting recirculation between tumor and draining nodes. The data could not determine whether Treg conversion took place in a particular organ or whether converted Tregs recirculated between nodes and tumor. TCRs shared between the Treg and Tconv subsets were viewed as suggestive of, but not proof of, a common clonal origin.

The germline V end is reduced by 3 bases and the J end by 2 bases; junction bases left unmatched: 2. Via the germline V gene, CDR1 is SGDLS and CDR2 YYNGEE. The CDR3, from cysteine to phenylalanine, totals 15 residues. Just CDR3 DNA is preserved here, 45 bases in frame from base 1. This clonotype was observed a handful of times. Its antigen remains undetermined. Base qualities are missing; no much larger clone stands one base away. CD4+ CD45RA- CD25- cells were sorted as memory conventional CD4 T cells. Before staining and sorting, T cells were pre-enriched using a Miltenyi Pan T Cell isolation kit. Immunohistochemistry for estrogen receptor, progesterone receptor, HER2 and Ki-67 was used to characterize the primary tumors. Fresh surgical tissue was processed within a few hours after surgery by cutting into small fragments. The tissue fragments were enzymatically digested with Liberase TL plus DNase for about 20 minutes and then passed through a 40-micrometer strainer. After DAPI live/dead staining, cells were sorted on a BD FACS Aria II, reaching about 98-99% purity. Sorted cells were lysed in TCL buffer, and RNA was purified using a Norgen Single Cell RNA purification kit that included DNase treatment.

Library creation used bulk RNA-seq. Sequencing relied on an Illumina HiSeq 2500. The paper's data handling went like this. CDR3 sequences in the separate targeted TCR-seq dataset were extracted from raw reads and quantified using MiXCR version 2.1.5 with default parameters. In the separate targeted TCR-seq dataset, TCR-beta clones were defined by the combination of V gene, J gene and CDR3 sequence. For the separate targeted TCR-seq dataset, clones with fewer than three counts were filtered out, after which only the 90% most strongly expressed clones in each sample were kept. In the separate targeted TCR-seq dataset, Treg-Tconv overlap was calculated per tissue as the number of shared clones divided by the total number of Treg clones, multiplied by 100. Starting from the raw public reads, TCRdb applied fastp trimming at Q25, assembled clones with MiXCR and retained in-frame beta chains. CDR3 protein duplicates are merged, each entry listing the most common genes and DNA. The V and J calls, along with clone size, are taken from TCRdb and not from the paper's own processing. The sample data list around 1,300 distinct CDR3 sequences, and about 60% of these were observed just once. The biggest ten clones account for more than 6.5% of the sample.

The chain was built from TRBV9 and TRBJ1-5, with 10 central nucleotides matching TRBD1. The specimen sequenced was sorted memory CD4+ effector T cells from the tumor. Sample cell subset or site, as interpreted from the label and publication: CD45RA-negative sorted CD4+ T cells (memory Tconv or effector/memory Treg). This sequence was found in a female donor with luminal breast cancer. The CDR3 reads as follows: CASSDGQGGNQPQHF. The nucleotides are TGTGCCAGCAGCGATGGACAGGGGGGCAATCAGCCCCAGCATTTT.